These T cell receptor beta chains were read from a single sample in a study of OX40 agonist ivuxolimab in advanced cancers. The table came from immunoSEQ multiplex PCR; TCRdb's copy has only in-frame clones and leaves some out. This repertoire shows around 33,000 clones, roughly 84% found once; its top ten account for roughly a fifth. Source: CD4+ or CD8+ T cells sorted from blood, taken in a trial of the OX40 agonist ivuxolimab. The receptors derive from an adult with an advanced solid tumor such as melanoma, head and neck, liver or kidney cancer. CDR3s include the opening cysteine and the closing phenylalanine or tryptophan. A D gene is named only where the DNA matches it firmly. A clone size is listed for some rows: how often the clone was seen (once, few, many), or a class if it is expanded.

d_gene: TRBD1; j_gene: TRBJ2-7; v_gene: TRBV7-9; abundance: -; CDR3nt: TGTGCCAGCAGTTACTCCGGGACAGGGGGCTACGAGCAGTACTTC; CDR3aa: CASSYSGTGGYEQYF
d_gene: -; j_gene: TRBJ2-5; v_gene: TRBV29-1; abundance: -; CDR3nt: TGCAGCGCCGGTCTCCCCCCGGGAGAGACCCAGTACTTC; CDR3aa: CSAGLPPGETQYF
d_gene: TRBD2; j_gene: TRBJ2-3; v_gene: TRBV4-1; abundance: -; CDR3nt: TGCGCCAGCAGCCAAGGGGAGGGGCTGGGAGATACGCAGTATTTT; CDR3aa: CASSQGEGLGDTQYF
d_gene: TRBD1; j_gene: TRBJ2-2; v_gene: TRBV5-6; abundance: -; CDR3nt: TGTGCCAGCAGCTACGGGACAGGGGGCATGTACACCGGGGAGCTGTTTTTT; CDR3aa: CASSYGTGGMYTGELFF
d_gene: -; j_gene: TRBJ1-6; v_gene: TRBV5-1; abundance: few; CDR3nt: TGCGCCAGCAGCTTGGCTCAGGGAAATTCACCCCTCCACTTT; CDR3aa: CASSLAQGNSPLHF
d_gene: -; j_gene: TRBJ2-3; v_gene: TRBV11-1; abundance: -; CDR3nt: TGTGCCAGCAGCTTCGCAGGGGATTTCACAGATACGCAGTATTTT; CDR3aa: CASSFAGDFTDTQYF
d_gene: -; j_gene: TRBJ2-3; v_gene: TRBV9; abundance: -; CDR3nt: TGTGCCAGCAGCGTAGGCCTGGGTGGGTCAGATACGCAGTATTTT; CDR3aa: CASSVGLGGSDTQYF
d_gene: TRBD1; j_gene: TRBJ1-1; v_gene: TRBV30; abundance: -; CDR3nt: TGTGCCTGGAGTGTAACAGGGGGCACTGAAGCTTTCTTT; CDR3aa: CAWSVTGGTEAFF
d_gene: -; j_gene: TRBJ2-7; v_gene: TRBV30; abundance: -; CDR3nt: TGTGCCTGGAGTGTACTGATCGGAGACGAGCAGTACTTC; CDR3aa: CAWSVLIGDEQYF
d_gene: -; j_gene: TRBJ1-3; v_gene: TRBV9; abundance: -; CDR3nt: TGTGCCAGCAGCGTTACTAGCAAAGGGGCTGGAAACACCATATATTTT; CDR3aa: CASSVTSKGAGNTIYF
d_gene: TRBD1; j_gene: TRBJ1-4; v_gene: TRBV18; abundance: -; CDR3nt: TGTGCCAGCTCACTACAGGGGGCGCGAGGTGAAAAACTGTTTTTT; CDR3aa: CASSLQGARGEKLFF
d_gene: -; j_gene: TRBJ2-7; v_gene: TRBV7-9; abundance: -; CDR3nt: TGTGCCAGCAGCTCGGACAGCCCCGGGAACGGTTACGAGCAGTACTTC; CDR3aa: CASSSDSPGNGYEQYF
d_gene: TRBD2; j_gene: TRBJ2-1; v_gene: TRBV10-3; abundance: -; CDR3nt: TGTGCCATCAGTGGAGGGACTAGCGGGGGATTCCGCTACAATGAGCAGTTCTTC; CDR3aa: CAISGGTSGGFRYNEQFF
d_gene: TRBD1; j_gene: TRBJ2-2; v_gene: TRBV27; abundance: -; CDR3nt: TGTGCCAGCAGTCCTAGCAGGGGGCCCGGGGAGCTGTTTTTT; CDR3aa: CASSPSRGPGELFF
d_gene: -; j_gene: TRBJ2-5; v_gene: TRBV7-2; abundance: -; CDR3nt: TGTGCCAGCAGCTTACGGGTGGGAGAGACCCAGTACTTC; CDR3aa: CASSLRVGETQYF
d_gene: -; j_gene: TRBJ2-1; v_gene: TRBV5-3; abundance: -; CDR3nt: TGTGCCAGAAGCTCGACACTTAATGAGCAGTTCTTC; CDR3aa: CARSSTLNEQFF
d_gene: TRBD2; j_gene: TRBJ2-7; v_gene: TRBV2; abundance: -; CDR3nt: TGTGCCAGCCAGGGACTAGCGGTTAGCTCCTACGAGCAGTACTTC; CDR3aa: CASQGLAVSSYEQYF
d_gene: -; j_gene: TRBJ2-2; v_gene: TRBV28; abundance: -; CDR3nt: TGTGCCAGCAGTCGTCCAGGTCGCGGGGAGCTGTTTTTT; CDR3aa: CASSRPGRGELFF
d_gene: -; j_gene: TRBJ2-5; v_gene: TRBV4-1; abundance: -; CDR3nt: TGCGCCAGCAGCCTCCCAGGGGAGACCCAGTACTTC; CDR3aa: CASSLPGETQYF
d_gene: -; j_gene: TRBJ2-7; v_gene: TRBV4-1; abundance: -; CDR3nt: TGCGCCAGCAGCCAAGAGCCAAGGCAGGGATACTACGAGCAGTACTTC; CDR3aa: CASSQEPRQGYYEQYF
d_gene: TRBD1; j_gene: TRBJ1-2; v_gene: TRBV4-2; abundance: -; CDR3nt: TGTGCCAGCAGCCCCAAAGGACAGGTTCAGGGCTACACCTTC; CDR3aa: CASSPKGQVQGYTF
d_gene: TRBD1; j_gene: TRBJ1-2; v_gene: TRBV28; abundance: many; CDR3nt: TGTGCCAGCAGGGAAAGGACAGGGACGAACTATGGCTACACCTTC; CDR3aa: CASRERTGTNYGYTF